Listed below are T cell receptor beta chains from one sample, sequenced in a study of blood T cells in healthy people across ages. TCRdb called the 5' RACE reads again in MiXCR, with one record for every CDR3 protein. Seen here are around 1,000,000 distinct CDR3 sequences, roughly 24% observed once, and the top ten hold 0.75%. This sample was shared with a second study, whose subject was T cells of mothers and their children.

Material for sequencing was blood. The origin of the receptors is a girl aged 2 to 10 in good health. Each CDR3 is given with its conserved first and last residue. The order of the fields is J gene, clone size, V gene, D gene, CDR3 DNA, CDR3 protein. D genes are given only for firm matches. The size field is filled for only some rows; it gives once, few, many or a size class.

>TRBJ2-2|-|TRBV29-1|-
TGCAGCGTTGCAACAGTCACCCAAACCGGGGAGCTGTTTTTT
CSVATVTQTGELFF
>TRBJ2-5|-|TRBV28|-
TGTGCCAGCAGTTCAGCCCTTATGGGAGAGACCCAGTACTTC
CASSSALMGETQYF
>TRBJ1-1|few|TRBV29-1|-
TGCAGCGTTGAAGGGGGCGAGAACACTGGAGCTTTCTTT
CSVEGGENTGAFF
>TRBJ2-2|-|TRBV20-1|-
TGCAGTGCTAGAAGTGTGGGCACCGGGGAGCTGTTTTTT
CSARSVGTGELFF
>TRBJ2-7|few|TRBV2|-
TGTGCCAGCAGCAAAACACCGGACCCCTACGAGCAGTACTTC
CASSKTPDPYEQYF
>TRBJ2-2|-|TRBV29-1|TRBD1
TGCAGCGTTGCGGTGACAGGGGCCGGGGAGCTGTTTTTT
CSVAVTGAGELFF
>TRBJ2-5|few|TRBV15|-
TGTGCCACCAGCGGGGGGCAAGAGACCCAGTACTTC
CATSGGQETQYF
>TRBJ2-5|few|TRBV9|-
TGTGCCAGCAGCGTCAGACCGCGCCAAGAGACCCAGTACTTC
CASSVRPRQETQYF
>TRBJ2-1|-|TRBV6-2/TRBV6-3|-
TGTGCCAGCATCCAAGGGGGGCTCAATGAGCAGTTCTTC
CASIQGGLNEQFF
>TRBJ1-1|few|TRBV3-1|-
TGTGCCAGCAGCCAAGGCAGGGGAACGGCTGAAGCTTTCTTT
CASSQGRGTAEAFF